The clone carrying this T cell receptor beta chain was seen only once. Its antigen is undetermined. This sample is part of a study of blood T cells in healthy people across ages. The study's findings and limits: Higher diversity, along with more naive CD4+ cells, distinguished long-lived donors from aged donors.

Looked up from germline, CDR1 is MRHNA and CDR2 is SNTAGT. This CDR3 spans 16 amino acids. Unmatched junction bases numbered 4, after V lost 3 bases and J lost 3 bases. It was with a sample-barcoded 5' primer and a J-beta primer mix that a second PCR of about 6 to 12 cycles was run. Every single cDNA molecule received a tag from a template-switch adaptor with 12 random nucleotides. Each of the samples gave a minimum of 3 million paired-end reads that contained CDR3. TCRdb redid the calling of the 5' RACE reads with MiXCR, one entry per CDR3 protein. Among about 1 million distinct CDR3 sequences listed, more than 35% were seen once.

The sample was blood. This chain connects TRBV6-4 to TRBJ2-2; 10 positions match TRBD2. This sequence was found in a woman aged 55-69 years in good health. The CDR3 nucleotides are TGTGCCAGCAGTGAAGGGCTAGCGGGAGACACCGGGGAGCTGTTTTTT. Translating gives CASSEGLAGDTGELFF.